This TCR beta chain comes out of a study of read filtering for tumor transcriptome and immune sequencing. Across the whole study: Among patients, roughly 17 were male and around 13 female, aged about 47 to 80 (mean about 70). 8 patients were R-ISS I, approximately 15 were R-ISS II, 6 or 7 were R-ISS III.

From germline, CDR1 is LGHNA and CDR2 YNFKEQ. The CDR3 runs 16 residues. V lost 1 base, J lost 0 bases, and 5 bases stayed unmatched. General study results and limits: Sorted CD138-negative bone marrow cells were not purified T cells.

In its sample, this clonotype was seen many times. Its antigen remains unidentified. The library was built from about 0.4 ug RNA with molecular barcoded adaptors for alpha/delta and beta/gamma chains. One entry per CDR3 protein results from TCRdb running MiXCR on the reads. The sample shows about 47,000 distinct CDR3 sequences, about an eighth of them seen only once. V gene TRBV4-2 combines with J gene TRBJ1-1; TRBD1 matches 7 bases. This receptor was identified in a donor over 35 with multiple myeloma. The sequencing input was a population of CD138-negative cells sorted from bone marrow. CDR3 loop: CASSQGYGTVNTEAFF. The CDR3, as DNA: TGTGCCAGCAGCCAAGGCTACGGGACAGTGAACACTGAAGCTTTCTTT.